The clone carrying this T cell receptor (beta chain) was recorded many times. Antigen: not known. The data derive from a study of early T cells in non-severe SARS-CoV-2 infection. Across the whole study: Sequenced material consisted of bulk RNA (from unsorted whole blood), and chains were unpaired.

TCRdb ran MiXCR on the 5' RACE reads and lists one entry per CDR3 protein. The sample contains some 55,000 distinct CDR3 sequences, roughly 13% of which appear only once. The study, taken as a whole, reports: VDJdb matching favored anti-spike CD8 responses, missing private and CD4 specificities.

V was trimmed by 2 bases and J by 5 bases, leaving 16 bases between them. CDR3 size: 16 residues. Germline values: CDR1 SGHTA, CDR2 FQGNSA. This TCR derives from an adult who was a healthcare worker with PCR-confirmed SARS-CoV-2 infection or an uninfected control (not recorded which). The sequencing sample was made of whole blood. This chain connects TRBV7-2 to TRBJ1-5, with D maybe TRBD1 (5 bases). The CDR3 DNA is TGTGCCAGCAGCTTATGGGGGGGTGACCGTGATCAGCCCCAGCATTTT. Translating gives CASSLWGGDRDQPQHF.